One TCR beta chain is described in this entry. The antigen is unknown. Each donor was healthy, and each was a bone marrow donor. The sample belongs to a study of cytomegalovirus exposure and HLA in healthy donors. Use of 60 Vbeta and 13 Jbeta primers characterized the PCR. Clones were sequenced by immunoSEQ multiplex PCR, and TCRdb holds only the in-frame ones, with some missing. The sample contains 150,000 to 200,000 clones, approximately 81% of which appear only once. Germline V gene data show CDR1 as MDHEN and CDR2 as SYDVKM. The CDR3 loop spans 12 amino acids. V trimming: 6 bases; J trimming: 7 bases; junction bases outside the gene matches: 3. Whole-study findings and limits: Most TCR beta V segments were productive about 87% or about 30% of the time in an earlier analysis. An assumption of roughly uniform sequencing depth across donors underlay the presence/absence analyses.

The gene calls are TRBV28 and TRBJ1-2, with 9 positions matching TRBD1. The TCR sequence derives from a woman aged 18-29 years in good health and CMV-seropositive. Specimen: PBMCs. CDR3 sequence: CASRRTGVGYTF. Written as DNA, the CDR3 is TGTGCCAGCAGGCGGACAGGGGTTGGCTACACCTTC.